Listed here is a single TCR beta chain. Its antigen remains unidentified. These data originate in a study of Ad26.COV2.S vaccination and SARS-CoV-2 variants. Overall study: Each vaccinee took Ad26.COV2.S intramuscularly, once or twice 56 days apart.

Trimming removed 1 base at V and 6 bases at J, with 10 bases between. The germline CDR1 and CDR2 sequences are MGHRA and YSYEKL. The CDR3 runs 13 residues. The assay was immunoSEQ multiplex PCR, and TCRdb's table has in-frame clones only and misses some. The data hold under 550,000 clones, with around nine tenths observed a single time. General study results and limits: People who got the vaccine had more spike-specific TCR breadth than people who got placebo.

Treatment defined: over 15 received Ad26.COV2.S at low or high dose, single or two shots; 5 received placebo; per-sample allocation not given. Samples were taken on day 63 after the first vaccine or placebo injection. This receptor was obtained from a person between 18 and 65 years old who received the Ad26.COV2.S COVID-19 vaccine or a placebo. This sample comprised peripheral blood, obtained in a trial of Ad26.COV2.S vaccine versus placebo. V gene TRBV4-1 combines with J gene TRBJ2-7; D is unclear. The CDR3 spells CASSQVGRAEQYF. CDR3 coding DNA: TGCGCCAGCAGCCAAGTTGGTAGGGCCGAGCAGTACTTC.